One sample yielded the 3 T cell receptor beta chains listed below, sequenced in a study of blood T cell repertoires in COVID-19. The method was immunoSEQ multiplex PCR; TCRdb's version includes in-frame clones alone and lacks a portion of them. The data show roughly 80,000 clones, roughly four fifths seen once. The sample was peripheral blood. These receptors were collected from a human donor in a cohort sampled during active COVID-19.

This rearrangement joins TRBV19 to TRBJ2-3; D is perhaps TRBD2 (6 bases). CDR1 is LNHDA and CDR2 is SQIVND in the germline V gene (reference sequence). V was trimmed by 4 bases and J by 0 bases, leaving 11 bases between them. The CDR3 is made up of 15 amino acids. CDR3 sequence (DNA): TGTGCCAGTAGTACCCGCGGGGACAGCACAGATACGCAGTATTTT. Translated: CASSTRGDSTDTQYF.

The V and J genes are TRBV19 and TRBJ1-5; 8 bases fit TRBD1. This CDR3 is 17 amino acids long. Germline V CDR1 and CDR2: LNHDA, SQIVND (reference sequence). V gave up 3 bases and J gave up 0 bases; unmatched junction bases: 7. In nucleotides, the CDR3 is TGTGCCAGTAGTATTATGGGGACAGGATATAGCAATCAGCCCCAGCATTTT. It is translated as CASSIMGTGYSNQPQHF.

The CDR3 loop is CASSRIPSQTSNYGYTF. DNA of the CDR3: TGCGCCAGCAGCCGAATCCCGTCCCAGACTTCTAACTATGGCTACACCTTC. V gene TRBV5-1 combines with J gene TRBJ1-2; D remains ambiguous. This CDR3 comprises 17 residues. V gave up 4 bases and J gave up 0 bases, with 19 bases separating them. The germline gives CDR1 SGHRS, CDR2 YFSETQ.